This passage covers 32 T cell receptor beta chains from one sample sequenced in a study of blood T cell repertoires in COVID-19. The protocol was immunoSEQ multiplex PCR, while the TCRdb copy is restricted to in-frame clones and leaves out a portion. The data contain roughly 150,000 clones, roughly nine tenths of them singletons. The source material was peripheral blood. The receptors originated from a woman in her sixties or seventies with acute or convalescent COVID-19.

The chain links TRBV19 to TRBJ1-5; D unclear. V was trimmed by 3 bases and J by 4 bases, leaving 4 bases between them. Germline V lookup: CDR1 LNHDA, CDR2 SQIVND (reference sequence). The CDR3 is 12 residues long. Written as DNA, the CDR3 is TGTGCCAGTAGTATGAGGAATCAGCCCCAGCATTTT. Translating it yields CASSMRNQPQHF. Variable domain in full (rest from reference TRBV19 and TRBJ1-5): DGGITQSPKYLFRKEGQNVTLSCEQNLNHDAMYWYRQDPGQGLRLIYYSQIVNDFQKGDIAEGYSVSREKKESFPLTVTSAQKNPTAFYLCASSMRNQPQHFGDGTRLSIL.

The rearrangement joins TRBV7-2 to TRBJ2-5, with 8 bases lining up with TRBD2. V trimming: 1 base; J trimming: 0 bases; junction bases outside the gene matches: 4. CDR3 length: 16 residues. Germline V lookup: CDR1 SGHTA, CDR2 FQGNSA. The CDR3 reads CASSLGTSMYQETQYF. The CDR3, as DNA: TGTGCCAGCAGCTTAGGGACTAGCATGTACCAAGAGACCCAGTACTTC. Full variable domain (outside the CDR3, taken from reference TRBV7-2 and TRBJ2-5): GAGVSQSPSNKVTEKGKDVELRCDPISGHTALYWYRQSLGQGLEFLIYFQGNSAPDKSGLPSDRFSAERTGGSVSTLTIQRTQQEDSAVYLCASSLGTSMYQETQYFGPGTRLLVL.

V and J are TRBV5-1 and TRBJ1-1; 10 bases are a match to TRBD1. Germline CDR1 and CDR2: SGHRS and YFSETQ. The CDR3 length is 17 residues. Trimming removed 0 bases from V and 1 base from J; junction bases left unmatched: 6. CDR3 sequence reads: CASSLVGTGVGNTEAFF. The CDR3 bases are TGCGCCAGCAGCTTGGTAGGGACAGGGGTCGGGAACACTGAAGCTTTCTTT.

The CDR3 region has the DNA TGTGCCAGCAGCTCGATGACAGTTTGGGCAAACACCATATATTTT. Protein product: CASSSMTVWANTIYF. The V gene is TRBV7-2, the J gene TRBJ1-3; the D gene is possibly TRBD1 (5 bases). Between the trimmed V and J ends, which lost 4 bases and 6 bases, there was a span of 16 bases. CDR3 length: 15 residues. From germline, CDR1 is SGHTA and CDR2 FQGNSA.

This clone appeared a single time. This rearrangement joins TRBV27 to TRBJ1-5, with TRBD1 matching 8 bases. Trimming removed 5 bases from V and 7 bases from J; junction bases left unmatched: 7. This CDR3 contains 14 residues. Germline CDR1 and CDR2: MNHEY and SMNVEV (reference sequence). In nucleotides, the CDR3 is TGTGCCAGCAGTATGAGGACAGGGTACCAGCCCCAGCATTTT. Its translation: CASSMRTGYQPQHF.

V is TRBV19 and J is TRBJ1-6; a possible D gene is TRBD1 (5 bases). The CDR3 totals 16 residues. The ends were cut back, 2 bases at V and 8 bases at J, with 16 bases in the middle. CDR1 and CDR2 (germline): LNHDA, SQIVND (reference sequence). The CDR3 DNA follows: TGTGCCAGTAGTATACTCAGGGCCGCTGCCGATTCACCCCTCCACTTT. Amino acid sequence: CASSILRAAADSPLHF. Full variable domain (remainder filled in from reference TRBV19 and TRBJ1-6): DGGITQSPKYLFRKEGQNVTLSCEQNLNHDAMYWYRQDPGQGLRLIYYSQIVNDFQKGDIAEGYSVSREKKESFPLTVTSAQKNPTAFYLCASSILRAAADSPLHFGNGTRLTVT.

The chain joins TRBV24-1 to TRBJ2-1; tentative D call: TRBD1 (6 bases). The CDR3 loop spans 15 amino acids. Deletions cut 3 bases from V and 3 bases from J, with 11 bases between. Germline V CDR1 and CDR2: KGHDR, SFDVKD. The CDR3, as DNA: TGTGCCACCAGTGATCTGACAGGACGCTACAATGAGCAGTTCTTC. Protein sequence: CATSDLTGRYNEQFF.

This chain links TRBV4-3 with TRBJ1-3; D remains ambiguous. The V and J ends lost 0 bases and 2 bases respectively, with 8 bases between them. Germline CDR1 LGHNA, CDR2 YSLEER. CDR3 length: 15 amino acids. This CDR3 reads CASSQDGGPGNTIYF. For the CDR3, the DNA is TGCGCCAGCAGCCAAGATGGAGGACCTGGAAACACCATATATTTT.

The rearrangement links TRBV19 to TRBJ1-2; a weak D match, TRBD1 (6 bases). The CDR3 runs 12 residues. In germline, CDR1 is LNHDA, CDR2 SQIVND (reference sequence). V was shortened by 2 bases and J by 5 bases, with 6 bases between the two germline ends. Written as DNA, the CDR3 is TGTGCCAGTAGTATAACAGGGTATGGCTACACCTTC. It codes for CASSITGYGYTF.

The rearrangement links TRBV19 to TRBJ2-3; 7 nucleotides align to TRBD1. The CDR3 totals 13 residues. Germline V lookup: CDR1 LNHDA, CDR2 SQIVND (reference sequence). Trimming at V came to 9 bases and at J to 1 base, leaving 4 bases not matched to a gene. CDR3 region: CASLGTGTDTQYF. DNA of the CDR3: TGTGCCAGCCTCGGGACAGGCACAGATACGCAGTATTTT.

V usage is TRBV5-1 and J usage is TRBJ2-2; D is possibly TRBD1 (6 bases). Trimming took off 0 bases at V and 2 bases at J, with 17 bases between the two ends. Germline CDR1 and CDR2: SGHRS and YFSETQ. The CDR3 length is 18 residues. The CDR3 reads CASSLVSPGQSNTGELFF. CDR3 DNA sequence: TGCGCCAGCAGCTTGGTATCACCGGGACAAAGTAACACCGGGGAGCTGTTTTTT. The variable domain in full, completed from reference TRBV5-1 and TRBJ2-2, reads KAGVTQTPRYLIKTRGQQVTLSCSPISGHRSVSWYQQTPGQGLQFLFEYFSETQRNKGNFPGRFSGRQFSNSRSEMNVSTLELGDSALYLCASSLVSPGQSNTGELFFGEGSRLTVL.

The chain couples TRBV2 to TRBJ2-2, with 7 bases that match TRBD1. The CDR3 runs to 15 residues. V lost 2 bases, J lost 2 bases, and 2 bases stayed unmatched. Germline CDR1 SNHLY, CDR2 FYNNEI. CDR3 coding DNA: TGTGCCAGCAGTGAAACAGGGGAAAACACCGGGGAGCTGTTTTTT. Amino acids: CASSETGENTGELFF.

The gene calls are TRBV4-3 and TRBJ1-2, with D hard to call. In germline, CDR1 is LGHNA, CDR2 YSLEER. This CDR3 spans 16 amino acids. Trimming took off 0 bases at V and 5 bases at J, with 16 bases between the two ends. The CDR3 here is CASSQDLGRSAYGYTF. In nucleotides, the CDR3 is TGCGCCAGCAGCCAAGATCTGGGGAGAAGTGCGTATGGCTACACCTTC.

The chain uses TRBV7-8 and TRBJ2-5; D is unclear. The CDR3 spans 12 residues. Deletions cut 1 base from V and 5 bases from J, with 5 bases between. Germline CDR1 and CDR2: SGHVS and FQNEAQ. CDR3 residues: CASSLERETQYF. The CDR3 coding sequence is TGTGCCAGCAGCTTAGAACGGGAGACCCAGTACTTC.

V and J are TRBV7-2 and TRBJ1-5; weak D call: TRBD1 (5 bases). V was shortened by 5 bases and J by 1 base, with 6 bases between the two germline ends. CDR3 size: 13 residues. Looked up from germline, CDR1 is SGHTA and CDR2 is FQGNSA. DNA of the CDR3: TGTGCCAGCAGCCCAGGGAGCAATCAGCCCCAGCATTTT. Protein product: CASSPGSNQPQHF.

The chain carries TRBV9 and TRBJ2-3; 7 bases agree with TRBD1. Germline V gene lookup returns CDR1 SGDLS and CDR2 YYNGEE. The CDR3 contains 15 residues. V lost 3 bases, J lost 2 bases, and 6 bases stayed unmatched. The CDR3: CASSGRQGSTDTQYF. The CDR3 DNA reads as TGTGCCAGCAGCGGAAGACAGGGTTCCACAGATACGCAGTATTTT.

The genes are TRBV9 and TRBJ2-3; D unclear. The germline gives CDR1 SGDLS, CDR2 YYNGEE. CDR3 length equals 16 residues. The ends were cut back, 1 base at V and 3 bases at J, with 15 bases in the middle. In DNA, the CDR3 is TGTGCCAGCAGCGTATCCGCGGCCAGCCGTACAGATACGCAGTATTTT. Amino acids: CASSVSAASRTDTQYF.

Many counts were recorded for this clone. The chain links TRBV2 to TRBJ2-5; 15 positions agree with TRBD2. CDR1 SNHLY and CDR2 FYNNEI come from the germline V gene. V lost 4 bases, J lost 1 base, and 4 bases stayed unmatched. CDR3 length equals 17 residues. The CDR3 loop reads CASSAGTSGGIQETQYF. DNA for the CDR3: TGTGCCAGCAGTGCCGGGACTAGCGGGGGGATCCAAGAGACCCAGTACTTC.

This sequence joins TRBV9 and TRBJ2-7; 9 bases fit TRBD2. CDR1 is SGDLS, CDR2 YYNGEE, per germline. J was trimmed by 2 bases and V by 0 bases; bases with no gene match: 6. This CDR3 has 16 amino acids. DNA of the CDR3: TGTGCCAGCAGCGTAGGTGAGGGCGGGAGGGCCTACGAGCAGTACTTC. This codes for CASSVGEGGRAYEQYF.

V and J are TRBV5-4 and TRBJ2-3; D perhaps matches TRBD2 (5 bases). The V and J ends lost 3 bases and 6 bases respectively, with 11 bases between them. The CDR3 is made up of 13 amino acids. Germline CDR1 SGHNT, CDR2 YYREEE (reference sequence). CDR3 sequence: CASSSSPGDTQYF. The CDR3 DNA reads TGTGCCAGCAGCTCCTCCCCGGGGGATACGCAGTATTTT.

The chain is built from TRBV25-1 and TRBJ1-5; D is unresolved. Trimming removed 1 base from V and 7 bases from J, with 8 bases in between. The CDR3 consists of 13 residues. CDR1 MGHDK and CDR2 SYGVNS come from the germline V gene. The CDR3 is CASSEFSGQPQHF. In DNA form, the CDR3 reads TGTGCCAGCAGTGAATTTAGCGGACAGCCCCAGCATTTT.

This sequence joins TRBV28 and TRBJ2-1; 12 bases are shared with TRBD1. Germline V lookup: CDR1 MDHEN, CDR2 SYDVKM. The V and J ends lost 6 bases and 11 bases, in that order; junction bases with no gene match: 11. The CDR3 is 15 amino acids. The CDR3 spells CASSLGDRGQTKQFF. In DNA form, the CDR3 reads TGTGCCAGCAGCCTAGGGGACAGGGGGCAAACCAAGCAGTTCTTC.

This chain connects TRBV28 to TRBJ2-2, with 7 bases fitting TRBD1. CDR1 and CDR2 (germline): MDHEN, SYDVKM. V dropped 5 bases and J dropped 6; count of bases not matched to a gene: 18. The length of the CDR3 is 18 residues. The CDR3 nucleotides are TGTGCCAGCAGTACCCAGACAGGGAGATACGGGAAGGCCGGGGAGCTGTTTTTT. Its protein product is CASSTQTGRYGKAGELFF.

J is TRBJ2-5 and V is TRBV2; 12 bases agree with TRBD2. The CDR3 runs to 17 residues. Germline loops: CDR1 SNHLY, CDR2 FYNNEI. The trim removed 3 bases at V and 4 bases at J, leaving 9 bases unmatched. The CDR3 DNA sequence: TGTGCCAGCAGTGAGTGGAGGTCGGGACTAGCGGGAGAGACCCAGTACTTC. It specifies CASSEWRSGLAGETQYF.

The chain combines TRBV9 with TRBJ2-5, with 14 bases identical to TRBD2. The germline V gene encodes CDR1 SGDLS and CDR2 YYNGEE. This CDR3 region has 15 residues. Trimming took 3 bases from V and 5 from J; bases not matched to a gene: 3. CDR3 loop: CASSAGLAGVETQYF. CDR3 coding DNA: TGTGCCAGCAGCGCGGGACTAGCGGGAGTGGAGACCCAGTACTTC.

The J gene is TRBJ2-1, the V gene TRBV4-3; TRBD1 might be the D (5 bases). Trimming removed 4 bases at V and 5 bases at J, with 15 bases between. This CDR3 spans 15 amino acids. Germline V gene lookup returns CDR1 LGHNA and CDR2 YSLEER. CDR3 in amino acids: CASSPGWGTHNEQFF. CDR3 sequence (DNA): TGCGCCAGCAGCCCCGGGTGGGGCACCCACAATGAGCAGTTCTTC.

The chain is built from TRBV6-1 and TRBJ2-7; 8 bases map to TRBD1. V trimming: 2 bases; J trimming: 4 bases; junction bases outside the gene matches: 7. The CDR3 runs to 15 residues. Germline V CDR1 and CDR2: MNHNS, SASEGT. The CDR3 DNA sequence: TGTGCCAGCAGTGAAAGCCAGGGGGCCCCATACGAGCAGTACTTC. It encodes CASSESQGAPYEQYF.

This rearrangement joins TRBV9 to TRBJ1-5; D might be TRBD1 (5 bases). V shed 0 bases and J shed 9 bases, with 19 bases lying between them. Germline V gene data show CDR1 as SGDLS and CDR2 as YYNGEE. CDR3 length: 16 amino acids. The CDR3 spells CASSVVWGLPLPPQHF. CDR3 DNA sequence: TGTGCCAGCAGCGTAGTTTGGGGACTCCCCTTACCGCCCCAGCATTTT. Looking up the rest from reference TRBV9 and TRBJ1-5 gives the full variable domain: DSGVTQTPKHLITATGQRVTLRCSPRSGDLSVYWYQQSLDQGLQFLIQYYNGEERAKGNILERFSAQQFPDLHSELNLSSLELGDSALYFCASSVVWGLPLPPQHFGDGTRLSIL.

The rearrangement uses TRBV2 and TRBJ2-1; 8 nucleotides line up with TRBD2. Germline CDR1 reads SNHLY; CDR2 reads FYNNEI. J was trimmed by 7 bases and V by 4 bases; bases with no gene match: 6. The CDR3 spans 14 residues. The CDR3, as DNA: TGTGCCAGCAGTGCCTTAGCGGGGAAGAATGAGCAGTTCTTC. It yields the protein CASSALAGKNEQFF. Combining the CDR3 with reference TRBV2 and TRBJ2-1 gives the whole variable domain EPEVTQTPSHQVTQMGQEVILRCVPISNHLYFYWYRQILGQKVEFLVSFYNNEISEKSEIFDDQFSVERPDGSNFTLKIRSTKLEDSAMYFCASSALAGKNEQFFGPGTRLTVL.

The genes are TRBV5-1 and TRBJ1-1; D is unresolved. V lost 4 bases and J lost 0, with 7 bases in between. The germline V gene has CDR1 SGHRS and CDR2 YFSETQ. There are 13 residues in the CDR3. The CDR3 spells CASSQVMNTEAFF. CDR3 nucleotide sequence: TGCGCCAGCAGCCAGGTTATGAACACTGAAGCTTTCTTT.

This chain connects TRBV7-9 to TRBJ2-2; tentative D call: TRBD1 (5 bases). V shed 0 bases and J shed 4 bases, with 12 bases lying between them. The CDR3 runs 16 residues. Per germline, CDR1 SEHNR and CDR2 FQNEAQ (reference sequence). CDR3 nucleotide sequence: TGTGCCAGCAGCTTAGCGGGGCTAGTCGGCACCGGGGAGCTGTTTTTT. Amino acids: CASSLAGLVGTGELFF.

The rearrangement joins TRBV29-1 to TRBJ2-4, with TRBD2 identical over 12 bases. CDR1 is SQVTM, CDR2 ANQGSEA, per germline. V shed 7 bases, J shed 8 bases, and the junction held 9 bases outside the gene matches. The CDR3 is made up of 14 amino acids. The CDR3 reads CSAQPLAGGDIQYF. In nucleotides, the CDR3 is TGCAGCGCCCAACCCCTAGCGGGAGGGGACATTCAGTACTTC.